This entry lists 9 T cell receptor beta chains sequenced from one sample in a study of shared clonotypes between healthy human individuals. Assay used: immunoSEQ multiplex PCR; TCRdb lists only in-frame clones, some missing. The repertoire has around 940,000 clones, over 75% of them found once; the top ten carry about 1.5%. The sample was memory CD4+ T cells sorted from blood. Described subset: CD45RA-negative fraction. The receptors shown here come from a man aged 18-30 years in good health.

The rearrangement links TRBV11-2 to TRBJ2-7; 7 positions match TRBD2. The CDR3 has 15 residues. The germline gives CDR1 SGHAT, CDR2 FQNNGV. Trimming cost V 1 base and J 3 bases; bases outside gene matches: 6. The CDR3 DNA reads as TGTGCCAGCAGCTTAGGGGGTAGCGGGCGCTACGAGCAGTACTTC. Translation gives CASSLGGSGRYEQYF.

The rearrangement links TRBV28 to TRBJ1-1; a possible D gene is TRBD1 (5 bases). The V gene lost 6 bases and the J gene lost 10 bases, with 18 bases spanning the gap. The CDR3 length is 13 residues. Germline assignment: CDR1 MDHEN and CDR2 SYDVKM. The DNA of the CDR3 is TGTGCCAGCAGAGGCGAAGGGACCCGCGGAGCTTTCTTT. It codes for CASRGEGTRGAFF.

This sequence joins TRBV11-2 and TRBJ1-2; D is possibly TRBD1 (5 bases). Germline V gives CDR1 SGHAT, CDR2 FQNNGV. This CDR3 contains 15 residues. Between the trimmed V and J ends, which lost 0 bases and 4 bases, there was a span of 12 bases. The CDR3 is CASSLEGRALYGYTF. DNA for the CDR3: TGTGCCAGCAGCTTAGAAGGCAGGGCCCTCTATGGCTACACCTTC. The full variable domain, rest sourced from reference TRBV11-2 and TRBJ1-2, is EAGVAQSPRYKIIEKRQSVAFWCNPISGHATLYWYQQILGQGPKLLIQFQNNGVVDDSQLPKDRFSAERLKGVDSTLKIQPAKLEDSAVYLCASSLEGRALYGYTFGSGTRLTVV.

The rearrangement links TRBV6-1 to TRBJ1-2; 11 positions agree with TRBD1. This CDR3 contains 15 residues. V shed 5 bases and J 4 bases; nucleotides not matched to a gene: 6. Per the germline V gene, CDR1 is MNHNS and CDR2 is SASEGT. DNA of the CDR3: TGTGCCAGCAGTCCGGACAGGGGGCAGGGCTATGGCTACACCTTC. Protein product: CASSPDRGQGYGYTF.

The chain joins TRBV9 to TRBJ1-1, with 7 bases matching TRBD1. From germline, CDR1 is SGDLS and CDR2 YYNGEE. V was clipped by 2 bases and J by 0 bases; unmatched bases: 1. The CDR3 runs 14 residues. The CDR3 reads CASSVTGLNTEAFF. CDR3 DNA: TGTGCCAGCAGCGTGACAGGGTTGAACACTGAAGCTTTCTTT.

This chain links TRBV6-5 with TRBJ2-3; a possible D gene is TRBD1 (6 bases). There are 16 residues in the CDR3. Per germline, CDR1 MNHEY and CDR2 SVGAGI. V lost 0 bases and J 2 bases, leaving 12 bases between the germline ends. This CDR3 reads CASSYSTGEITDTQYF. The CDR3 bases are TGTGCCAGCAGTTACTCGACAGGAGAAATCACAGATACGCAGTATTTT.

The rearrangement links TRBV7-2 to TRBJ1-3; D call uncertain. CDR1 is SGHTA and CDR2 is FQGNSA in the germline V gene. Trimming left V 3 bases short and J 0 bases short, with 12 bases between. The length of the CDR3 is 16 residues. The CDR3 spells CASSFGPLSSGNTIYF. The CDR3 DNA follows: TGTGCCAGCAGCTTCGGGCCACTGAGCTCTGGAAACACCATATATTTT.

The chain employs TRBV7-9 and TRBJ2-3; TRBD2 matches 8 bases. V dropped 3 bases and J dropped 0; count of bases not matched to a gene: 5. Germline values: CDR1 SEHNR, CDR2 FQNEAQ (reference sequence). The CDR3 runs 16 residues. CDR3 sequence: CASSFPLAASTDTQYF. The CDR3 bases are TGTGCCAGCAGCTTCCCACTAGCGGCTAGCACAGATACGCAGTATTTT.

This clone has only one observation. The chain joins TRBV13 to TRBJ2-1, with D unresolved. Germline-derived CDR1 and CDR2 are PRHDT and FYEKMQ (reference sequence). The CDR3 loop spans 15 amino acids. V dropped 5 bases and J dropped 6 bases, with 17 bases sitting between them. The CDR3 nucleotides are TGTGCCAGCAGCGTCGACCGCTCAGGTGCCAATGAGCAGTTCTTC. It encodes CASSVDRSGANEQFF.